This TCR beta chain came from a study of neurological immune-mediated disorders (dated by TCRdb to about 2019). For the wider study: The study compared peripheral blood TCR-beta repertoires of HTLV-I-associated myelopathy (HAM/TSP) patients, multiple sclerosis patients and healthy controls using UMI-based sequencing. Alongside PBMC samples, the set of approximately 100 TCR-beta libraries contained longitudinal samples, technical triplicates, and paired CD4+ and CD8+ T-cell subsets that had been sorted. Longitudinal HAM/TSP donors and healthy donors each had 3 time-points at intervals of about 3-40 months. The cohort was made up of around 70 subjects, consisting of about 15 HAM/TSP patients, about 35 multiple sclerosis patients and around 20 healthy controls. On the study overall, not on this receptor specifically: No identical CDR3 amino acid sequences were found to be shared among expanded clones across subjects, suggesting that TCR-beta repertoires were private in all groups. TCR clonal expansion was highest in HAM/TSP patients and lowest in MS patients, with MS patients falling below even healthy controls.

To synthesize cDNA, template-switch 5'RACE was performed with a primer carrying a 10-nucleotide random unique molecular identifier so that each TCR transcript was tagged. Every sequencing run yielded over 190 million TCR-beta sequences covering 15-18 subjects. The RNeasy kit was used for extraction of total RNA. Using the KAPA Real-time Library Amplification kit, TCR-beta VDJ regions were amplified with primers for the TCR constant region and the 5'RACE anchor. Sample indexes and Illumina adaptors were added in a first PCR, and a second PCR then increased library yield. After Ampure bead purification, the roughly 650 bp TCR product was size-selected on a 2% E-gel SizeSelection system. Before pooling, library quality was assessed on a Bioanalyzer, concentration was determined with Qubit, and library quantification was performed with the Kapa Library Quantification kit. An Illumina HiSeq 2500 was used to sequence the libraries paired-end at 2 x 150 bp. To increase sequence diversity, about 25-30% phiX was spiked into each library pool. In the authors' own workflow: The UMI-based MiGEC pipeline processed quality-filtered reads and removed over 85% of raw TCR sequences during error correction. VDJ genes were aligned to IMGT germline references, and clonotypes were defined by unique CDR3 amino acid sequence plus V-J genes. Clonal expansion, Shannon diversity and CDR3 relatedness (CalcPairwiseDistances, ClusterSamples) were evaluated with VDJtools, and phylogenetic trees were built with CLCbio workbench. Clones with at least 8 unique UMIs were defined as expanded, with this threshold being based on coefficient-of-variation modelling across technical triplicates. TCRdb redid the processing of the public reads, applying fastp at Q25 and MiXCR, and retained in-frame beta chains. Each entry is one CDR3 protein sequence, shown with its most common DNA and genes. The V and J calls and clone size are TCRdb's, not the authors'. The table for this sample lists approximately 85,000 distinct CDR3 sequences; approximately 13% of them were counted only once. The ten largest clones capture approximately 5% of the sample.

This clonotype came up many times. Its antigen target is currently unknown. Qualities for individual bases were not recorded, and no much larger clone is one base off. Reading the label with the study, this specimen's time point is: longitudinal time-point 2. For the unsorted PBMC libraries, 2 million PBMCs were stored in RNAlater at -80 degrees C until RNA extraction and were used to generate the libraries. PBMCs were separated from peripheral blood using Ficoll-Hypaque density gradient centrifugation and then cryopreserved in liquid nitrogen. Taken from the germline V gene, the CDR1 and CDR2 loops are SQVTM and ANQGSEA. V is clipped by 2 bases and J by 6 bases, and the sequence between their germline boundaries is 10 bases long. The CDR3 numbers 13 residues from cysteine through phenylalanine. CDR3 DNA only is kept here, 39 bases in frame from base 1.

The TCR was taken from a female donor with HTLV-1-associated myelopathy (HAM/TSP). Sequencing was performed on PBMCs. Recombination connected TRBV29-1 to TRBJ2-2; TRBD1 might be the D gene, on 6 matching bases. The base sequence is TGCAGCGTTGAAAAACAGGGAGCCGGGGAGCTGTTTTTT. It encodes CSVEKQGAGELFF.